The 13 T cell receptor beta chains below were found in one sample sequenced in a study of neoadjuvant anti-PD-1 for oral cavity cancer. Clones were read by immunoSEQ multiplex PCR, and TCRdb kept only the in-frame ones, dropping some. Found here are approximately 68,000 clones, roughly nine tenths of them singletons; the top ten hold approximately 2.6%. Time point defined: after neoadjuvant nivolumab, at surgical resection. The sample in question was PBMCs, obtained after nivolumab (anti-PD-1) treatment. The receptors shown here come from a person aged 40-85 years with oral cavity squamous cell carcinoma.

The rearrangement joins TRBV9 to TRBJ2-2; D might be TRBD1 or TRBD2, each matching 5 bases. Germline V gene data show CDR1 as SGDLS and CDR2 as YYNGEE. Trimming took 0 bases from V and 5 from J, leaving 11 bases between them. The CDR3 sequence is 15 residues long. The CDR3 protein is CASSVGGSYTGELFF. The CDR3 nucleotides are TGTGCCAGCAGCGTAGGGGGGAGTTATACCGGGGAGCTGTTTTTT.

V usage is TRBV2 and J usage is TRBJ2-1; the match to TRBD1 covers 10 bases. Germline lookup yields CDR1 SNHLY and CDR2 FYNNEI. Trimming cost V 0 bases and J 2 bases; bases outside gene matches: 10. The CDR3 covers 19 residues. The DNA of the CDR3 is TGTGCCAGCAGTGAAGCGCTTCTAGTGACAGGGGGCCCCTACAATGAGCAGTTCTTC. Translating it yields CASSEALLVTGGPYNEQFF.

This chain connects TRBV9 to TRBJ1-4; D remains ambiguous. CDR3 size: 14 residues. Looked up from germline, CDR1 is SGDLS and CDR2 is YYNGEE. V lost 3 bases and J lost 8, with 14 bases in between. Here the CDR3 DNA reads TGTGCCAGCAGCGGCATCCTCGGGGAAGAAAAACTGTTTTTT. It yields the protein CASSGILGEEKLFF.

The chain uses TRBV19 and TRBJ1-1; D not resolved. V was clipped by 5 bases and J by 0 bases, with 4 bases between them. This CDR3 region has 12 residues. CDR1 LNHDA and CDR2 SQIVND come from the germline V gene (reference sequence). For the CDR3, the DNA is TGTGCCAGTAGTTTCCTGAACACTGAAGCTTTCTTT. Translated: CASSFLNTEAFF.

This chain joins TRBV5-1 and TRBJ2-2, with 8 bases fitting TRBD2. The junction had 8 bases not matched to a gene; V was cut back by 0 bases and J by 1 base. The CDR3 is 18 residues long. CDR1 and CDR2 (germline): SGHRS, YFSETQ. CDR3 loop: CASSLAGRGALNTGELFF. CDR3 nucleotide sequence: TGCGCCAGCAGCTTGGCCGGGCGGGGGGCTTTGAACACCGGGGAGCTGTTTTTT.

The rearrangement uses TRBV14 and TRBJ1-1; D uncertain. V lost 1 base to trimming and J lost 11 bases, with 11 bases between them. Germline V lookup: CDR1 SGHDN, CDR2 FVKESK. The CDR3 runs to 12 residues. CDR3 coding DNA: TGTGCCAGCAGCCAAGTCGGAATTGATGCTTTCTTT. Its protein is CASSQVGIDAFF.

The chain employs TRBV11-3 and TRBJ2-2, with D perhaps matching TRBD1 or TRBD2 (5 bases each). The length of the CDR3 is 18 residues. The germline V gene encodes CDR1 SGHNT and CDR2 YENEEA. Trimming pared 0 bases from V and 1 base from J, leaving 15 bases between. The CDR3: CASSLDLVGEMNTGELFF. DNA of the CDR3: TGTGCCAGCAGCTTAGATCTCGTGGGGGAGATGAACACCGGGGAGCTGTTTTTT. The full variable domain, in which reference TRBV11-3 and TRBJ2-2 provide the parts outside the CDR3, is EAGVVQSPRYKIIEKKQPVAFWCNPISGHNTLYWYLQNLGQGPELLIRYENEEAVDDSQLPKDRFSAERLKGVDSTLKIQPAELGDSAVYLCASSLDLVGEMNTGELFFGEGSRLTVL.

The genes are TRBV27 and TRBJ2-2; possibly TRBD2 for D (6 bases). This CDR3 comprises 21 residues. Looked up from germline, CDR1 is MNHEY and CDR2 is SMNVEV (reference sequence). The V end lost 3 bases, the J end lost 1 base, and 27 bases lay between the germline ends. The CDR3 nucleotides are TGTGCCAGCAGTTTTTCCCCCCCGGTACGAGGGAGGAATCTGAACACCGGGGAGCTGTTTTTT. Encoded protein: CASSFSPPVRGRNLNTGELFF.

The rearrangement joins TRBV11-2 to TRBJ2-1; weak D call: TRBD2 (7 bases). Trimming left V 2 bases short and J 8 bases short, with 13 bases between. CDR3 length: 14 residues. Germline V lookup: CDR1 SGHAT, CDR2 FQNNGV. The CDR3 loop reads CASSLRGGEDEQFF. In nucleotides, the CDR3 is TGTGCCAGCAGCTTAAGGGGGGGCGAAGATGAGCAGTTCTTC.

The CDR3 bases are TGTGCCAGCGATATACAGGGTGGTCAGGGTGAAGCTTTCTTT. Protein product: CASDIQGGQGEAFF. V is TRBV7-9 and J is TRBJ1-1; tentative D call: TRBD1 (6 bases). The V gene lost 8 bases and the J gene lost 7 bases, with 20 bases spanning the gap. The CDR3 sequence is 14 residues long. The V gene's germline CDR1 is SEHNR and CDR2 FQNEAQ (reference sequence).

This chain uses TRBV7-3 with TRBJ2-1; perhaps TRBD2 as D (5 bases). CDR1 is SGHTA and CDR2 is FQGTGA in the germline V gene. The length of the CDR3 is 15 residues. The ends were cut back, 2 bases at V and 9 bases at J, with 17 bases in the middle. CDR3 nucleotides: TGTGCCAGCAGCTTAGACGGGGTGGGCGGAGTTGAGCAGTTCTTC. Translating gives CASSLDGVGGVEQFF.

The rearrangement links TRBV5-1 to TRBJ2-5; 11 bases fit TRBD2. The CDR3 is 13 residues long. J was trimmed by 10 bases and V by 3 bases; bases with no gene match: 5. Germline loops: CDR1 SGHRS, CDR2 YFSETQ. CDR3 residues: CASSSGTSGVQYF. CDR3 nucleotides: TGCGCCAGCAGCTCCGGGACTAGCGGAGTCCAGTACTTC.

V and J are TRBV9 and TRBJ2-1, with 9 bases lining up with TRBD2. This CDR3 has 15 residues. J was trimmed by 0 bases and V by 4 bases; bases with no gene match: 2. CDR1 and CDR2 from the germline V gene are SGDLS and YYNGEE. CDR3 loop: CASSLSGSSYNEQFF. The CDR3 DNA follows: TGTGCCAGCAGCCTTAGCGGGAGCTCCTACAATGAGCAGTTCTTC.